This TCR beta chain was documented in a study of shared clonotypes between healthy human individuals. Whole-study results and caveats: The represented genetic and exposure-history diversity was limited by the small number of donors. Deeper or shallower sequencing was expected to change how clonotypes are shared among donors.

The ends were cut back, 1 base at V and 3 bases at J, with 11 bases in the middle. The CDR3 runs 14 residues. Germline CDR1 reads SGHRS; CDR2 reads YFSETQ. Spread over ten immunoSEQ deep assay plates, unsorted PBMC DNA underwent sequencing. Data came from immunoSEQ multiplex PCR; TCRdb stores just in-frame clones and leaves some out. The sample has some 530,000 clones; over 75% are singletons. This clone was counted once. The antigen is unknown. Specimen: PBMCs. The V and J genes are TRBV5-1 and TRBJ2-7, with D possibly TRBD2 on 6 matching bases. This sequence was found in a middle-aged woman in good health. Some clones in this sample may be carry-over from other donors' samples. CDR3 DNA sequence: TGCGCCAGCAGCTTGTGGGCGGGACTCTACGAGCAGTACTTC. Residues: CASSLWAGLYEQYF.